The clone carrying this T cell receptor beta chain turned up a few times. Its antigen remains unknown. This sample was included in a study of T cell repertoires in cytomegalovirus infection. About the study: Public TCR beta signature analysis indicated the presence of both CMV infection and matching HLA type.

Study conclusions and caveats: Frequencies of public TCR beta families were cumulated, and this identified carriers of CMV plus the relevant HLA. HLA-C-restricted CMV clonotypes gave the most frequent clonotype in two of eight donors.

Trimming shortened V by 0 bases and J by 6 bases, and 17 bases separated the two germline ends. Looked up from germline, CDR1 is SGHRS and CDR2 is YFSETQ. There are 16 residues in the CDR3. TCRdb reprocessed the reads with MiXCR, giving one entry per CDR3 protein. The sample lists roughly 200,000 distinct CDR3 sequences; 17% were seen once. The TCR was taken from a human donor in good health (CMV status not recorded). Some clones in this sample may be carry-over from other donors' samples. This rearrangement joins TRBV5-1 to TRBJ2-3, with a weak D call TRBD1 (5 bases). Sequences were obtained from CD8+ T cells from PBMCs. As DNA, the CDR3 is TGCGCCAGCAGCTTGGCCAGGCAGGGTAGGGGCGATACGCAGTATTTT. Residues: CASSLARQGRGDTQYF.